Listed below are T cell receptor beta chains from one sample, sequenced in a study of blood T cell repertoires in COVID-19. Repertoires were generated with immunoSEQ multiplex PCR, while TCRdb's copy carries only in-frame clones and drops some. Among under 200,000 clones listed, approximately 87% were seen once. Source material: peripheral blood. The receptors here all came from a man in his late teens or twenties with active or convalescent COVID-19. Each CDR3 is given without its conserved first and last residue. The order of the fields is clone size, J gene, V gene, CDR3 protein. Expanded clones are given a class, and other clones once, few, many or no size at all.

>.|TRBJ1-1|TRBV27
ASSLRQGAEAF
>.|TRBJ2-2|TRBV5-4
ASSRDSKNTGELF
>.|TRBJ1-2|TRBV9
ASSPAGYNYGYT
>.|TRBJ1-1|TRBV2
ASRVQGNTEAF
>.|TRBJ1-6|TRBV5-5
ASSLTGDNSPLH
>.|TRBJ1-1|TRBV12-3/TRBV12-4
ASSFGGTEAF
>once|TRBJ2-7|TRBV5-1
ASSLTRGGDEQY
>.|TRBJ1-5|TRBV3-1/TRBV3-2
ASSQDLTQNQPQH
>.|TRBJ1-1|TRBV28
ASSPGQGFTNTEAF
>.|TRBJ2-3|TRBV5-1
ASSLRRGGLTDTQY
>few|TRBJ1-1|TRBV6-5
AAAPFSAADTEAF
>.|TRBJ2-1|TRBV30
AWIVSRGQGFYNEQF
>.|TRBJ1-1|TRBV6-5
ASRQTGGWTEAF
>.|TRBJ1-6|TRBV7-2
ASSWGEGYNSPLH
>.|TRBJ1-5|TRBV4-2
ASSQGPNQPQH
>.|TRBJ1-2|TRBV10-3
AISESEQGGGYT